This entry lists 6 T cell receptor beta chains sequenced from one sample in a study of T-cell memory formation after mild COVID-19. MiXCR was run by TCRdb on the 5' RACE reads, yielding one entry per CDR3 protein. The data show some 410,000 distinct CDR3 sequences, more than 20% seen once. The material sequenced was PBMCs or a T cell subset sorted from them (not recorded which). The receptors shown here come from an adult woman who had mild COVID-19 (a few samples of this study predate the infection). Cell type and time point are not known.

The gene calls are TRBV3-1 and TRBJ1-4; D gene ambiguous. The germline V gene encodes CDR1 LGHDT and CDR2 YNNKEL (reference sequence). CDR3 length: 12 amino acids. The ends were cut back, 2 bases at V and 10 bases at J, with 8 bases in the middle. CDR3 bases: TGTGCCAGCAGCCAACGTCGTGGAAAACTGTTTTTT. Protein: CASSQRRGKLFF.

The table lists this clonotype with a few counts. The J gene is TRBJ2-2, the V gene TRBV9, with 11 bases aligning to TRBD2. V gave up 0 bases and J gave up 2 bases; unmatched junction bases: 9. CDR3 length: 19 amino acids. In germline, CDR1 is SGDLS, CDR2 YYNGEE. In DNA form, the CDR3 reads TGTGCCAGCAGCGTAGCTACCGGAGGGACTAGCGGCAACACCGGGGAGCTGTTTTTT. Its protein product is CASSVATGGTSGNTGELFF.

The V gene is TRBV20-1, the J gene TRBJ2-1; D is ambiguous. This CDR3 contains 12 residues. Trimming stripped 5 bases from V and 1 base from J, with 6 bases between. Germline values: CDR1 DFQATT, CDR2 SNEGSKA (reference sequence). For the CDR3, the DNA is TGCAGTGCTCCCCGATCCTACAATGAGCAGTTCTTC. Translated: CSAPRSYNEQFF.

This rearrangement joins TRBV4-2 to TRBJ2-5; D is ambiguous. Trimming shortened V by 5 bases and J by 2 bases, and 12 bases separated the two germline ends. Germline V gives CDR1 LGHNA, CDR2 YNFKEQ. The CDR3 totals 14 residues. The DNA for the CDR3 is TGTGCCAGCAGCTCACTTGGCGGTCAAGAGACCCAGTACTTC. Translation: CASSSLGGQETQYF.

A few counts support this clonotype. This chain links TRBV25-1 with TRBJ2-1; D gene unclear. Germline V CDR1 and CDR2: MGHDK, SYGVNS. The length of the CDR3 is 11 residues. Between the trimmed V and J ends, which lost 1 base and 9 bases, there was a span of 4 bases. Here the CDR3 reads CASSEWGEQFF. The CDR3 nucleotides read TGTGCCAGCAGTGAATGGGGTGAGCAGTTCTTC. Combining the CDR3 with reference TRBV25-1 and TRBJ2-1 gives the whole variable domain EADIYQTPRYLVIGTGKKITLECSQTMGHDKMYWYQQDPGMELHLIHYSYGVNSTEKGDLSSESTVSRIRTEHFPLTLESARPSHTSQYLCASSEWGEQFFGPGTRLTVL.

V usage is TRBV7-9 and J usage is TRBJ2-1, with TRBD2 identical over 7 bases. CDR1 and CDR2 (germline): SEHNR, FQNEAQ (reference sequence). V lost 6 bases and J lost 9; bases outside the gene matches: 11. The CDR3 length is 14 residues. The CDR3 DNA is TGTGCCAGCAGTTGGGACTACAGGAGCGGTGAGCAGTTCTTC. Translation: CASSWDYRSGEQFF. Filled out from reference TRBV7-9 and TRBJ2-1, the complete variable domain reads DTGVSQNPRHKITKRGQNVTFRCDPISEHNRLYWYRQTLGQGPEFLTYFQNEAQLEKSRLLSDRFSAERPKGSFSTLEIQRTEQGDSAMYLCASSWDYRSGEQFFGPGTRLTVL.